A selection of T cell receptor beta chains follows, all from one sample in a study of cytomegalovirus exposure and HLA in healthy donors. The protocol was immunoSEQ multiplex PCR, while the TCRdb copy is restricted to in-frame clones and leaves out a portion. The sample contains over 95,000 clones, 60% to 80% of which appear only once. The material sequenced was PBMCs. All receptors derive from a woman aged 25 to 39 in good health and CMV-seropositive. Each CDR3 is given with its conserved first and last residue. D genes are given only for firm matches. The listing skips clone size in some rows; elsewhere it reads once, few, many or a size class.

TRBV19	NA	TRBJ2-2	NA	CASRDNSNTGELFF	TGTGCCAGTCGGGACAATTCGAACACCGGGGAGCTGTTTTTT
TRBV5-1	NA	TRBJ1-5	NA	CASSLEVSGAGSPQHF	TGCGCCAGCAGCTTGGAAGTCTCAGGGGCAGGTTCGCCCCAGCATTTT
TRBV11-3	NA	TRBJ1-3	NA	CASSLTGNTIYF	TGTGCCAGCAGCCTAACTGGAAACACCATATATTTT
TRBV19	NA	TRBJ1-3	NA	CASSIRGGRSGNTIYF	TGTGCCAGTAGTATAAGGGGGGGCAGGTCTGGAAACACCATATATTTT
TRBV7-8	TRBD2	TRBJ2-1	NA	CASSLTAGAATLWQFF	TGTGCCAGCAGCCTTACAGCGGGAGCCGCCACCCTATGGCAGTTCTTC
TRBV19	TRBD2	TRBJ2-5	NA	CASSRIAGALQETQYF	TGTGCCAGTAGTCGGATAGCGGGGGCCCTACAAGAGACCCAGTACTTC
TRBV6-5	NA	TRBJ1-1	few	CASSERGSATEAFF	TGTGCCAGCAGTGAACGGGGGTCGGCCACTGAAGCTTTCTTT
TRBV5-1	NA	TRBJ1-2	NA	CASSLGTQEGNYGYTF	TGCGCCAGCAGCTTGGGGACCCAGGAGGGGAACTATGGCTACACCTTC
TRBV10-3	NA	TRBJ1-1	NA	CAIKATGVGAFF	TGTGCCATCAAAGCGACAGGAGTCGGAGCTTTCTTT
TRBV7-9	NA	TRBJ1-2	once	CASSFGDLRGYTF	TGTGCCAGCAGCTTCGGGGACTTGAGAGGCTACACCTTC
TRBV5-4	TRBD2	TRBJ2-1	NA	CASSYGLAGGNEQFF	TGTGCCAGCAGCTACGGACTAGCGGGAGGCAATGAGCAGTTCTTC
TRBV7-9	TRBD2	TRBJ2-7	NA	CASSLGDYLSYEQYF	TGTGCCAGCAGCTTAGGGGACTATCTTTCCTACGAGCAGTACTTC
TRBV10-2	NA	TRBJ2-7	NA	CASSSYIPYRDEQYF	TGCGCCAGCAGTTCCTACATCCCGTACAGGGACGAGCAGTACTTC
TRBV5-1	TRBD1	TRBJ1-2	NA	CASSLNRDRNYGYTF	TGCGCCAGCAGCTTGAACCGGGACAGGAACTATGGCTACACCTTC
TRBV6-5	TRBD1	TRBJ1-2	few	CASRERDRGLDGYTF	TGTGCCAGCAGAGAGCGTGACAGGGGTCTGGATGGCTACACCTTC
TRBV18	NA	TRBJ1-5	NA	CASSPSAVAGYSNQPQHF	TGTGCCAGCTCGCCCTCTGCGGTGGCGGGTTATAGCAATCAGCCCCAGCATTTT
TRBV9	TRBD1	TRBJ1-5	NA	CASSGQGNQPQHF	TGTGCCAGCAGCGGACAGGGTAATCAGCCCCAGCATTTT
TRBV15	NA	TRBJ2-1	NA	CATGAATYNEQFF	TGTGCCACCGGAGCGGCGACCTACAATGAGCAGTTCTTC
TRBV6-6	NA	TRBJ1-4	NA	CASSYGEGGSKLFF	TGTGCCAGCAGTTACGGGGAGGGTGGGAGCAAACTGTTTTTT
TRBV6-5	TRBD2	TRBJ2-7	NA	CASRPGTSGIHQYF	TGTGCCAGCAGACCAGGGACTAGCGGGATACACCAGTACTTC